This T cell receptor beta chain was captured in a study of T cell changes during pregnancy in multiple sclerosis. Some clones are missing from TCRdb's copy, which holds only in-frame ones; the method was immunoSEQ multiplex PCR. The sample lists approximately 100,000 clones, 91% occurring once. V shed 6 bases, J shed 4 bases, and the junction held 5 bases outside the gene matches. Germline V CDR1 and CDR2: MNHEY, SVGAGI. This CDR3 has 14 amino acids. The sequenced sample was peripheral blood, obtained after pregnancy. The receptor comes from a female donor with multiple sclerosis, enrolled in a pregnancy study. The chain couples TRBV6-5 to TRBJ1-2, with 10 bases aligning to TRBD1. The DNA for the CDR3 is TGTGCCAGCAGCGACAGGGGGCTCGGCTATGGCTACACCTTC. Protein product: CASSDRGLGYGYTF.